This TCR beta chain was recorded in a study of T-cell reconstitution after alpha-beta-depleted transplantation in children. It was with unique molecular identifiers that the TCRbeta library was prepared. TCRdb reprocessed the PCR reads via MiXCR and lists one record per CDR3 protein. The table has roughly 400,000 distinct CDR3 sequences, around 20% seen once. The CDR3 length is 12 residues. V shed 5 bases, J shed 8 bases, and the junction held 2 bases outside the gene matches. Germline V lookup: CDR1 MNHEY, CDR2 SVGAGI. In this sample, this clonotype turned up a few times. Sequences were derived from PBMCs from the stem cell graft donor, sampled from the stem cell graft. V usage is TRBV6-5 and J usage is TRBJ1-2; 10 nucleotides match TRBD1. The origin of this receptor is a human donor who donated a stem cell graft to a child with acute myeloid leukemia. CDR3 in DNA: TGTGCCAGCAGTAGGACAGGGGGAGGCTACACCTTC. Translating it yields CASSRTGGGYTF.